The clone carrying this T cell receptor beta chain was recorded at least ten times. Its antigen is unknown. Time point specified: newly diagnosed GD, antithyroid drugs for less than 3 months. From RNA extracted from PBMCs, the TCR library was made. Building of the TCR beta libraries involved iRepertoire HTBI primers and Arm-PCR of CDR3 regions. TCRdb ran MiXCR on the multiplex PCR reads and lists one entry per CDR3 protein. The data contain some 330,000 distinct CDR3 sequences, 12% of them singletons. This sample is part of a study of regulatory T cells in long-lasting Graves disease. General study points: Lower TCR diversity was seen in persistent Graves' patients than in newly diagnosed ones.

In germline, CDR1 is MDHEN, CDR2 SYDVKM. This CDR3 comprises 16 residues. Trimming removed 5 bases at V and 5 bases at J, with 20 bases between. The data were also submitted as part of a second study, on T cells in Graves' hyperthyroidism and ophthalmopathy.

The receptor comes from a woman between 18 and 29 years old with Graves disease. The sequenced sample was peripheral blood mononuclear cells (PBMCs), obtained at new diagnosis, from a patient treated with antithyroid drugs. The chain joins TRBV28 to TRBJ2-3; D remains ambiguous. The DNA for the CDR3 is TGTGCCAGCAGTCCGCTGGGCACCCTCTCTGAAGATACGCAGTATTTT. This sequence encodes CASSPLGTLSEDTQYF.